This section outlines one T cell receptor (beta chain) sequence together with its context. Clinical history as reported by participants underpinned cohort assignment. As processed by the authors: Estimation of nucleated cell counts relied on the amplification of reference gene primers. TCRdb keeps only in-frame clones here, not all; method: immunoSEQ multiplex PCR. Clone size and V and J calls were adopted from that table, with D and trimming inferred from the DNA. The profile shows about 250,000 clones, approximately 85% of them singletons. The entry originates in a study of blood T cell repertoires in COVID-19. As for the study in general: Acute and convalescent COVID-19 samples came from the United States, Italy and Spain.

The CDR3 loop spans 13 amino acids. Germline CDR1 ENHRY, CDR2 SYGVKD. Trimming left V 7 bases short and J 6 bases short, with 15 bases between. This chain links TRBV10-3 with TRBJ1-2, with D perhaps TRBD1 (6 bases). Sequences were obtained from PBMCs or T cells enriched from blood (not recorded which). This receptor was obtained from a woman aged 45-60 years with acute COVID-19. The CDR3 DNA reads as TGTGCCATCACCTCAGGGGTAGAGCATGGCTACACCTTC. Residues: CAITSGVEHGYTF.